Sequencing of this T cell receptor (beta chain) was carried out in a study of cytomegalovirus exposure and HLA in healthy donors. Study-wide findings and caveats: When a later analysis compared HLA-associated TCR beta chains with equally common others, the HLA-associated chains turned out to be more clonally expanded and to have lower generation probabilities. The authors enumerated around 150 TCR beta chains as linked to cytomegalovirus.

Per germline, CDR1 MGHDK and CDR2 SYGVNS. This CDR3 comprises 11 residues. The PCR was carried out with 60 Vbeta primers and 13 Jbeta primers. Here immunoSEQ multiplex PCR was the method, and the copy in TCRdb shows in-frame clones only, minus some. The sample holds 50,000 to 55,000 clones, around 62% seen once. Notes on this clone: Its target is not known. At one boundary the junction diverges from the germline segment, which might be a read error.

Missing from this donor's record is the CMV serostatus. Sequencing was performed on PBMCs. This TCR came from a human donor in good health. The rearrangement links TRBV25-1 to TRBJ1-1; D gene unclear. DNA of the CDR3: TGTGCCAGCAAGGAGAACCCTGAAGCTTTCTTT. Amino acids: CASKENPEAFF.